The next 29 T cell receptor beta chains were all read from a single sample in a study of breast tumors, draining lymph nodes, adjacent tissues. The lymph nodes were axillary draining lymph nodes from breast cancer patients. Using its own MiXCR run on the multiplex PCR reads, TCRdb lists one record per CDR3 protein. The table records about 230,000 distinct CDR3 sequences, about 30% of them present only once. Sequencing used axillary lymph node tissue. The receptors derive from a female donor with breast cancer. Some clones in this sample may be carry-over from other donors' samples.

The chain carries TRBV24-1 and TRBJ2-3; 11 positions agree with TRBD2. The CDR3 has 17 amino acids. V lost 3 bases and J lost 4; bases outside the gene matches: 8. CDR1 is KGHDR, CDR2 SFDVKD, per germline. CDR3: CATSDLAGGGGADTQYF. The CDR3 nucleotides are TGTGCCACCAGTGATCTAGCGGGAGGCGGCGGGGCAGATACGCAGTATTTT.

The sample holds many counts of this clonotype. The chain employs TRBV9 and TRBJ2-3; D gene unclear. The ends were cut back, 0 bases at V and 0 bases at J, with 5 bases in the middle. Germline V lookup: CDR1 SGDLS, CDR2 YYNGEE. This CDR3 contains 14 residues. This CDR3 reads CASSVAPSTDTQYF. The CDR3, as DNA: TGTGCCAGCAGCGTAGCCCCCAGCACAGATACGCAGTATTTT.

This clonotype was seen many times. This rearrangement joins TRBV20-1 to TRBJ2-7; D possibly matches TRBD1 or TRBD2 (5 bases each). V was clipped by 5 bases and J by 1 base, with 15 bases between them. The CDR3 extends over 14 amino acids. Germline lookup yields CDR1 DFQATT and CDR2 SNEGSKA (reference sequence). The CDR3 DNA reads as TGCAGTGCTGGCGGGCCGGGACCTTCCTACGAGCAGTACTTC. It is translated as CSAGGPGPSYEQYF.

This clonotype has more than one count but fewer than ten. With a much larger clone just one base away, this may be a read error. This chain connects TRBV5-5 to TRBJ1-5; D gene unclear. This CDR3 contains 14 residues. Germline CDR1 reads SGHKS; CDR2 reads YYEKEE (reference sequence). Trimming left V 4 bases short and J 3 bases short, with 11 bases between. The CDR3 DNA sequence: TGTGCCAGCAGCCTCGGGATTCCCAATCAGCCCCAGCATTTT. Its translation is CASSLGIPNQPQHF.

The J gene is TRBJ1-6, the V gene TRBV7-6; 8 bases line up with TRBD1. The CDR3 contains 14 residues. V lost 7 bases to trimming and J lost 7 bases; unmatched junction nucleotides: 6. Looked up from germline, CDR1 is SGHVS and CDR2 is FNYEAQ. The CDR3 spells CASNLGTGNSPLHF. CDR3 nucleotide sequence: TGTGCCAGCAACCTCGGGACAGGCAATTCACCCCTCCACTTT.

This clonotype showed up many times. This chain uses TRBV19 with TRBJ2-7, with TRBD2 matching over 13 bases. The CDR3 is 15 residues long. CDR1 and CDR2 from the germline V gene are LNHDA and SQIVND (reference sequence). The V gene end was trimmed by 6 bases and the J gene end by 3 bases; junction bases not matched to a gene: 5. The CDR3 DNA reads as TGTGCCAGTAGCGCCGGGACTAGCGGGGTCTACGAGCAGTACTTC. Its translation is CASSAGTSGVYEQYF.

The rearrangement joins TRBV20-1 to TRBJ1-4; 9 bases agree with TRBD1. The CDR3 runs to 13 residues. J lost 8 bases, V lost 3 bases, and 4 bases had no gene match. Germline V gene data show CDR1 as DFQATT and CDR2 as SNEGSKA (reference sequence). The CDR3 here is CSASGTGYEKLFF. CDR3 DNA: TGCAGTGCTAGCGGGACAGGGTACGAAAAACTGTTTTTT.

The table lists this clonotype with many counts. This chain connects TRBV19 to TRBJ2-7; D perhaps matches TRBD2 (6 bases). The germline V gene has CDR1 LNHDA and CDR2 SQIVND (reference sequence). Trimming pared 0 bases from V and 3 bases from J, leaving 9 bases between. This CDR3 region has 14 residues. The CDR3 nucleotides read TGTGCCAGTAGTATAGACGGGGGATTCTACGAGCAGTACTTC. As protein: CASSIDGGFYEQYF.

This clonotype was seen a handful of times. The chain uses TRBV4-2 and TRBJ2-2; 7 nucleotides align to TRBD2. Germline loops: CDR1 LGHNA, CDR2 YNFKEQ. The CDR3 runs to 16 residues. Trimming cost V 6 bases and J 4 bases; bases outside gene matches: 11. The CDR3 nucleotides are TGTGCCAGCAGTCCCCCCCGGGGGGAGGCCACCGGGGAGCTGTTTTTT. It specifies CASSPPRGEATGELFF.

Notes on this clonotype: This clone may be a read error of a much larger clone one base away. The V call is TRBV7-2, the J call TRBJ2-7, with TRBD2 matching 13 bases. In germline, CDR1 is SGHTA, CDR2 FQGNSA. The CDR3 is 18 amino acids. V lost 3 bases to trimming and J lost 6 bases; unmatched junction nucleotides: 14. The DNA of the CDR3 is TGTGCCAGCAGCTTTGGTTTCATCGGGACTAGCGGGAAACGCGAGCAGTACTTC. This gives the protein CASSFGFIGTSGKREQYF. The full variable domain, with the rest looked up from reference TRBV7-2 and TRBJ2-7, is GAGVSQSPSNKVTEKGKDVELRCDPISGHTALYWYRQSLGQGLEFLIYFQGNSAPDKSGLPSDRFSAERTGGSVSTLTIQRTQQEDSAVYLCASSFGFIGTSGKREQYFGPGTRLTVT.

The chain carries TRBV29-1 and TRBJ1-1, with D unresolved. The CDR3 extends over 12 amino acids. The germline V gene has CDR1 SQVTM and CDR2 ANQGSEA. Trimming pared 5 bases from V and 4 bases from J, leaving 11 bases between. The CDR3 loop reads CSVKDGTTEAFF. The CDR3 DNA is TGCAGCGTTAAGGACGGAACCACTGAAGCTTTCTTT.

This clonotype was recorded many times. The rearrangement joins TRBV3-1 to TRBJ2-3; D perhaps matches TRBD2 (5 bases). CDR1 is LGHDT, CDR2 YNNKEL, per germline (reference sequence). This CDR3 has 14 residues. Trimming pared 2 bases from V and 1 base from J, leaving 7 bases between. DNA for the CDR3: TGTGCCAGCAGCCAAAGAGGGCGCACAGATACGCAGTATTTT. Translation: CASSQRGRTDTQYF.

This clonotype occurred many times. This could be a read error, since a much larger clone is one nucleotide away. The chain links TRBV7-9 to TRBJ2-5; D is perhaps TRBD2 (5 bases). CDR1 is SEHNR and CDR2 is FQNEAQ in the germline V gene (reference sequence). The CDR3 is 15 amino acids. The CDR3 spells CASSSRAWRAETQHF. The CDR3 nucleotides are TGTGCCAGCAGCTCCCGGGCTTGGCGGGCAGAGACCCAGCACTTC.

The chain combines TRBV2 with TRBJ1-4, with a possible D match to TRBD1 (5 bases). The CDR3 length is 16 residues. Trimming removed 5 bases from V and 7 bases from J, with 20 bases in between. The germline CDR1 and CDR2 sequences are SNHLY and FYNNEI. CDR3 in amino acids: CASSSGPANLGEKLFF. The CDR3 DNA is TGTGCCAGCAGTTCGGGACCGGCGAATTTAGGTGAAAAACTGTTTTTT.

This clonotype was found many times. The junction departs from the called germline gene at one end, perhaps through a read error. The chain couples TRBV7-2 to TRBJ1-2; D uncertain. There are 15 residues in the CDR3. CDR1 is SGHTA and CDR2 is FQGNSA in the germline V gene. The CDR3 is CASSLDPHPVYGYPF. In nucleotides, the CDR3 is TGTGCCAGCAGCTTAGATCCGCACCCCGTCTATGGCTACCCCTTC.

This clonotype appeared many times. This chain joins TRBV30 and TRBJ2-1, with D uncertain. The CDR3 is made up of 11 amino acids. The ends were cut back, 2 bases at V and 11 bases at J, with 10 bases in the middle. Looked up from germline, CDR1 is GTSNPN and CDR2 is SVGIG (reference sequence). The CDR3 coding sequence is TGTGCCTGGAGTAAGGAGCAAAAGCAGTTCTTC. This translates into CAWSKEQKQFF.

This chain joins TRBV25-1 and TRBJ2-5; a weak D match, TRBD1 (6 bases). Trimming left V 4 bases short and J 1 base short, with 19 bases between. The CDR3 is 17 residues long. CDR1 and CDR2 (germline): MGHDK, SYGVNS. The CDR3 bases are TGTGCCAGCAGTGCTAGAGATTGGGGACACCTCCAAGAGACCCAGTACTTC. As protein: CASSARDWGHLQETQYF. Filled out from reference TRBV25-1 and TRBJ2-5, the complete variable domain reads EADIYQTPRYLVIGTGKKITLECSQTMGHDKMYWYQQDPGMELHLIHYSYGVNSTEKGDLSSESTVSRIRTEHFPLTLESARPSHTSQYLCASSARDWGHLQETQYFGPGTRLLVL.

In its sample, this clonotype was seen many times. The V and J genes are TRBV28 and TRBJ2-7; D might be TRBD1 (6 bases). The germline CDR1 and CDR2 sequences are MDHEN and SYDVKM. V lost 3 bases and J lost 5, with 14 bases in between. There are 14 residues in the CDR3. The CDR3 sequence: CASSLWQGKNEQYF. The CDR3 region has the DNA TGTGCCAGCAGTTTGTGGCAGGGGAAAAACGAGCAGTACTTC. Variable domain in full (rest from reference TRBV28 and TRBJ2-7): DVKVTQSSRYLVKRTGEKVFLECVQDMDHENMFWYRQDPGLGLRLIYFSYDVKMKEKGDIPEGYSVSREKKERFSLILESASTNQTSMYLCASSLWQGKNEQYFGPGTRLTVT.

This clonotype has a count of ten or more. V and J are TRBV6-2 or TRBV6-3 and TRBJ2-5; the D is unclear. Germline V gives CDR1 MNHEY, CDR2 SVGEGT. This CDR3 has 12 amino acids. Trimming stripped 7 bases from V and 2 bases from J, with 8 bases between. CDR3 nucleotides: TGTGCCAGCACCGCCCAACAAGAGACCCAGTACTTC. It translates to CASTAQQETQYF.

V and J are TRBV24-1 and TRBJ2-1; the D call may be TRBD1 or TRBD2 (5 bases each). This CDR3 is built from 12 residues. V lost 4 bases, J lost 9 bases, and 9 bases lay in between. The germline CDR1 and CDR2 sequences are KGHDR and SFDVKD. CDR3 in amino acids: CATSEGTGEQFF. DNA for the CDR3: TGTGCCACCAGTGAGGGGACGGGTGAGCAGTTCTTC.

This clonotype was counted a few times. A read error may explain this, as a much larger clone is one base away. V usage is TRBV6-6 and J usage is TRBJ1-2; maybe TRBD1 (6 bases). The CDR3 has 15 residues. The V gene lost 5 bases and the J gene lost 4 bases, with 17 bases spanning the gap. CDR1 is MNHNY and CDR2 is SVGAGI in the germline V gene (reference sequence). The CDR3 spells CASSHSGGVGYGYTF. The CDR3 DNA reads as TGTGCCAGCAGTCACAGCGGGGGCGTCGGCTATGGCTACACCTTC.

The rearrangement links TRBV11-2 to TRBJ2-5; 9 bases agree with TRBD2. Germline V CDR1 and CDR2: SGHAT, FQNNGV. This CDR3 has 14 amino acids. J was trimmed by 3 bases and V by 5 bases; bases with no gene match: 4. DNA of the CDR3: TGTGCCAGCAGCCCACTAGCGGGTAAAGAGACCCAGTACTTC. This sequence encodes CASSPLAGKETQYF.

This clonotype has ten or more counts. J is TRBJ2-1 and V is TRBV6-6, with D possibly being TRBD2 (6 bases). CDR3 size: 13 residues. V was clipped by 0 bases and J by 16 bases, with 16 bases between them. Germline V CDR1 and CDR2: MNHNY, SVGAGI (reference sequence). The CDR3 DNA reads as TGTGCCAGCAGTTACTCGGCGGTCGGGAGTGGATTCTTC. Protein sequence: CASSYSAVGSGFF.

In this sample, this clonotype turned up many times. This chain uses TRBV6-1 with TRBJ2-3; tentative D call: TRBD2 (6 bases). The length of the CDR3 is 14 residues. Trimming left V 6 bases short and J 0 bases short, with 10 bases between. Germline assignment: CDR1 MNHNS and CDR2 SASEGT. The CDR3 sequence: CASRRRGSTDTQYF. The CDR3 DNA reads TGTGCCAGCAGACGACGGGGGAGCACAGATACGCAGTATTTT.

The chain combines TRBV4-3 with TRBJ2-7; D call uncertain. Germline CDR1 LGHNA, CDR2 YSLEER. V lost 2 bases and J lost 0, with 11 bases in between. The CDR3 is made up of 15 amino acids. CDR3 in DNA: TGCGCCAGCAGCCAACCTCCAGGTTACTCCTACGAGCAGTACTTC. Translated, it gives CASSQPPGYSYEQYF.

This clonotype was picked up many times. The chain joins TRBV5-4 to TRBJ1-1, with no clear D. Germline V gene lookup returns CDR1 SGHNT and CDR2 YYREEE (reference sequence). The CDR3 has 14 residues. Trimming took 4 bases from V and 0 from J, leaving 10 bases between them. The CDR3 here is CASSQRALNTEAFF. The CDR3 DNA reads TGTGCCAGCAGCCAGAGGGCATTGAACACTGAAGCTTTCTTT.

This clonotype was detected ten times or more. The chain links TRBV25-1 to TRBJ2-6, with unresolved D. Germline V gives CDR1 MGHDK, CDR2 SYGVNS. V was pared by 4 bases and J by 3 bases, with 10 bases between. This CDR3 spans 15 amino acids. Written as DNA, the CDR3 is TGTGCCAGCAGTGCGCAAGGGTATGGGGCCAACGTCCTGACTTTC. This codes for CASSAQGYGANVLTF. Together with reference TRBV25-1 and TRBJ2-6, the CDR3 gives the full variable domain: EADIYQTPRYLVIGTGKKITLECSQTMGHDKMYWYQQDPGMELHLIHYSYGVNSTEKGDLSSESTVSRIRTEHFPLTLESARPSHTSQYLCASSAQGYGANVLTFGAGSRLTVL.

This clonotype was found many times. The chain couples TRBV30 to TRBJ2-3, with a tentative D call TRBD2 (5 bases). This CDR3 has 14 residues. V lost 0 bases to trimming and J lost 1 base, with 8 bases between them. CDR1 is GTSNPN, CDR2 SVGIG, per germline (reference sequence). CDR3 coding DNA: TGTGCCTGGAGTGTAAATAGCGGCACAGATACGCAGTATTTT. It yields the protein CAWSVNSGTDTQYF.

The gene calls are TRBV6-2 or TRBV6-3 and TRBJ2-1; D call uncertain. Trimming took 5 bases from V and 2 from J, leaving 16 bases between them. Germline lookup yields CDR1 MNHEY and CDR2 SVGEGT. CDR3 length: 16 amino acids. Here the CDR3 reads CASSPTIQFPYNEQFF. The CDR3, as DNA: TGTGCCAGCAGTCCTACGATTCAATTTCCCTACAATGAGCAGTTCTTC.